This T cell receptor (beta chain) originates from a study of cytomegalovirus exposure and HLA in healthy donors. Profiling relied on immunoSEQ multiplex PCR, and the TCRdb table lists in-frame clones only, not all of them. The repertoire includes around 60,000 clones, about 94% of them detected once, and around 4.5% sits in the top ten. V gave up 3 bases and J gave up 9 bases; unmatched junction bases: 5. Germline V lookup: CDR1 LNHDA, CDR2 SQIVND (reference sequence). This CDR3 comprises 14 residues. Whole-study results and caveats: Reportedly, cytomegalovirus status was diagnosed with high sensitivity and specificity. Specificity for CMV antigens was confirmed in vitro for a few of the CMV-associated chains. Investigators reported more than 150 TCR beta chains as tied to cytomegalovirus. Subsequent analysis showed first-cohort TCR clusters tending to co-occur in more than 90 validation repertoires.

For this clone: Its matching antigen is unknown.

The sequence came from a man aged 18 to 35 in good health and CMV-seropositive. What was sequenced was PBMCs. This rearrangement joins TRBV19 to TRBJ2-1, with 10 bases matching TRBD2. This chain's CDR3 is CASSITSGIGEQFF. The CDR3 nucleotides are TGTGCCAGTAGTATTACTAGCGGGATTGGTGAGCAGTTCTTC.